This passage covers 31 T cell receptor beta chains from one sample sequenced in a study of T cells expressing NK-cell markers. Using the 5' RACE reads, TCRdb records one entry per CDR3 protein without DNA. This table holds tens of thousands of distinct CDR3 sequences. Sample: blood T cells: a sorted CD56 or NKG2C T cell subset, CD4+ or CD8+ T cells, or bulk PBMC T cells (not recorded which). These TCRs come from a woman between 18 and 70 years old in good health.

The V and J genes are TRBV4-2 and TRBJ2-1; TCRdb selects TRBD2, and the lack of DNA leaves this call unchecked. Germline V CDR1 and CDR2: LGHNA, YNFKEQ. The CDR3 is 15 residues long. The CDR3 is CASSQAREGRNEQFF.

This chain uses TRBV7-9 with TRBJ2-3; TCRdb returns TRBD1, unconfirmable since there is no DNA. This CDR3 is 14 amino acids long. Per germline, CDR1 SEHNR and CDR2 FQNEAQ (reference sequence). This chain's CDR3 is CASSFGTGGDTQYF.

V usage is TRBV3-1 and J usage is TRBJ2-1; TCRdb picks TRBD2, but there is no DNA to check that call. Germline loops: CDR1 LGHDT, CDR2 YNNKEL (reference sequence). CDR3 length: 14 amino acids. The CDR3 region is CASSHTRGGNEQFF.

The chain recombines TRBV5-1 with TRBJ2-7; the TCRdb call, TRBD1, lacks DNA for checking. The CDR3 has 16 residues. CDR1 is SGHRS and CDR2 is YFSETQ in the germline V gene. CDR3 residues: CASSLGVGAGLYEQYF. Drawing the rest from reference TRBV5-1 and TRBJ2-7, the complete variable domain is KAGVTQTPRYLIKTRGQQVTLSCSPISGHRSVSWYQQTPGQGLQFLFEYFSETQRNKGNFPGRFSGRQFSNSRSEMNVSTLELGDSALYLCASSLGVGAGLYEQYFGPGTRLTVT.

The rearrangement uses TRBV9 and TRBJ1-1; TCRdb selects TRBD1, and the lack of DNA leaves this call unchecked. Germline V gives CDR1 SGDLS, CDR2 YYNGEE. The CDR3 is 15 residues long. CDR3 region: CASSGMTGTNTEAFF.

This clonotype is called medium-sized (0.01 to 0.1%) based on its frequency. This chain uses TRBV5-1 with TRBJ2-7; TCRdb proposes TRBD2, but this gene call is untestable without DNA. This CDR3 spans 17 amino acids. Germline V gene lookup returns CDR1 SGHRS and CDR2 YFSETQ. CDR3 loop: CASSLSPLAGGLNEQYF. The variable domain in full, with the rest retrieved from reference TRBV5-1 and TRBJ2-7, is KAGVTQTPRYLIKTRGQQVTLSCSPISGHRSVSWYQQTPGQGLQFLFEYFSETQRNKGNFPGRFSGRQFSNSRSEMNVSTLELGDSALYLCASSLSPLAGGLNEQYFGPGTRLTVT.

This CDR3 reads CASSTSSSGADTQYF. V usage is TRBV4-1 and J usage is TRBJ2-3; TCRdb's D call of TRBD2 is untestable without DNA. This CDR3 comprises 15 residues. Germline CDR1 reads MGHRA; CDR2 reads YSYEKL.

The chain recombines TRBV4-1 with TRBJ1-2; there is no DNA to check the TCRdb D call of TRBD1. The CDR3 has 14 residues. Germline CDR1 reads MGHRA; CDR2 reads YSYEKL. The CDR3 sequence: CASSQDPGTYGYTF.

The rearrangement joins TRBV7-9 to TRBJ2-5; the TCRdb call, TRBD2, lacks DNA for checking. CDR1 is SEHNR, CDR2 FQNEAQ, per germline (reference sequence). The CDR3 is made up of 16 amino acids. CDR3 protein: CASSPELGPNVETQYF.

This chain connects TRBV7-9 to TRBJ1-1. This CDR3 is 12 amino acids long. Per germline, CDR1 SEHNR and CDR2 FQNEAQ (reference sequence). CDR3 region: CASSGQSIEAFF. Full variable domain (outside the CDR3, taken from reference TRBV7-9 and TRBJ1-1): DTGVSQNPRHKITKRGQNVTFRCDPISEHNRLYWYRQTLGQGPEFLTYFQNEAQLEKSRLLSDRFSAERPKGSFSTLEIQRTEQGDSAMYLCASSGQSIEAFFGQGTRLTVV.

The chain links TRBV12-3 or TRBV12-4 to TRBJ2-1; TCRdb proposes TRBD1, but this gene call is untestable without DNA. The CDR3 is 14 residues long. This CDR3 is CASSLGTGGTEQFF.

The genes are TRBV15 and TRBJ2-5; the D call from TCRdb, TRBD1, cannot be confirmed without DNA. The CDR3 has 12 amino acids. Germline lookup yields CDR1 LNHNV and CDR2 YYDKDF (reference sequence). The CDR3 reads CATSPRGETQYF. The entire variable domain, with the rest obtained from reference TRBV15 and TRBJ2-5, is as follows: DAMVIQNPRYQVTQFGKPVTLSCSQTLNHNVMYWYQQKSSQAPKLLFHYYDKDFNNEADTPDNFQSRRPNTSFCFLDIRSPGLGDTAMYLCATSPRGETQYFGPGTRLLVL.

This chain joins TRBV4-1 and TRBJ2-2. This CDR3 is built from 13 residues. From germline, CDR1 is MGHRA and CDR2 YSYEKL. The CDR3 is CASSQGLTGELFF.

The rearrangement uses TRBV2 and TRBJ2-7. The CDR3 is made up of 12 amino acids. From germline, CDR1 is SNHLY and CDR2 FYNNEI. CDR3 sequence reads: CASSEASYEQYF.

The J gene is TRBJ2-2, the V gene TRBV25-1; TCRdb selects TRBD1, and the lack of DNA leaves this call unchecked. Germline V gives CDR1 MGHDK, CDR2 SYGVNS. The CDR3 spans 15 residues. CDR3 loop: CASSTDRGLIGELFF.

This rearrangement joins TRBV29-1 to TRBJ2-2; there is no DNA to check the TCRdb D call of TRBD1. Germline V gene sequence: CDR1 SQVTM, CDR2 ANQGSEA. The CDR3 runs 13 residues. The CDR3 loop reads CSVTGGSTGELFF.

The gene calls are TRBV27 and TRBJ2-1; no DNA is available, so the TRBD2 call from TCRdb remains unchecked. This CDR3 has 16 residues. In germline, CDR1 is MNHEY, CDR2 SMNVEV (reference sequence). CDR3 loop: CASSTSGTRSPNEQFF.

The V and J genes are TRBV7-9 and TRBJ1-5. Germline V CDR1 and CDR2: SEHNR, FQNEAQ (reference sequence). The CDR3 spans 15 residues. The CDR3 sequence is CASSLGEYSNQPQHF.

V and J are TRBV27 and TRBJ2-1; no DNA is available, so the TRBD1 call from TCRdb remains unchecked. The CDR3 totals 16 residues. Germline loops: CDR1 MNHEY, CDR2 SMNVEV (reference sequence). The CDR3 loop reads CASSLSGDRAYNEQFF.

The chain has TRBV20-1 and TRBJ1-5. This CDR3 is 16 amino acids long. Germline assignment: CDR1 DFQATT and CDR2 SNEGSKA (reference sequence). The CDR3 sequence: CSASQGQGHSNQPQHF.

V and J are TRBV12-3 or TRBV12-4 and TRBJ2-2. The CDR3 sequence is 11 residues long. The CDR3 spells CASRKAGELFF.

The J gene is TRBJ2-1, the V gene TRBV27; TCRdb outputs TRBD2, but without DNA this stays unchecked. The CDR3 length is 15 residues. Germline V gives CDR1 MNHEY, CDR2 SMNVEV (reference sequence). The CDR3 reads CASNVRASGRLEQFF.

V and J are TRBV5-5 and TRBJ2-1; the TCRdb D gene call, TRBD1, has no DNA to confirm it. This CDR3 contains 14 residues. Germline values: CDR1 SGHKS, CDR2 YYEKEE (reference sequence). This CDR3 reads CASSLGQGYNEQFF. Complete variable domain (other parts from reference TRBV5-5 and TRBJ2-1): DAGVTQSPTHLIKTRGQQVTLRCSPISGHKSVSWYQQVLGQGPQFIFQYYEKEERGRGNFPDRFSARQFPNYSSELNVNALLLGDSALYLCASSLGQGYNEQFFGPGTRLTVL.

The chain joins TRBV7-3 to TRBJ2-2. CDR3 length: 17 residues. Germline CDR1 SGHTA, CDR2 FQGTGA. The CDR3 loop reads CASSLHRVDGNTGELFF.

This sequence joins TRBV7-8 and TRBJ2-2; TCRdb calls TRBD2, which cannot be checked without DNA. The CDR3 covers 16 residues. Germline CDR1 is SGHVS and CDR2 is FQNEAQ. CDR3 protein: CASSPYPLTSTGELFF.

The chain joins TRBV13 to TRBJ2-1; TCRdb selects TRBD2, and the lack of DNA leaves this call unchecked. The germline V gene has CDR1 PRHDT and CDR2 FYEKMQ (reference sequence). The CDR3 sequence is 16 residues long. Here the CDR3 reads CASSSGLAGWYNEQFF. Based on the CDR3 plus reference TRBV13 and TRBJ2-1, the full variable domain is AAGVIQSPRHLIKEKRETATLKCYPIPRHDTVYWYQQGPGQDPQFLISFYEKMQSDKGSIPDRFSAQQFSDYHSELNMSSLELGDSALYFCASSSGLAGWYNEQFFGPGTRLTVL.

J is TRBJ1-1 and V is TRBV28. The length of the CDR3 is 14 residues. Germline lookup yields CDR1 MDHEN and CDR2 SYDVKM. CDR3 in amino acids: CASSPNGLNTEAFF.

The gene calls are TRBV7-8 and TRBJ1-1. Germline V gene sequence: CDR1 SGHVS, CDR2 FQNEAQ. The CDR3 covers 11 residues. The CDR3: CASSLPGPSFF.

V is TRBV5-1 and J is TRBJ1-2; the D call from TCRdb, TRBD1, cannot be confirmed without DNA. Germline CDR1 SGHRS, CDR2 YFSETQ. The CDR3 consists of 15 residues. The CDR3 region is CASSDPGQGDYGYTF.

The chain is built from TRBV7-9 and TRBJ2-7; TCRdb returns TRBD1, unconfirmable since there is no DNA. The germline V gene has CDR1 SEHNR and CDR2 FQNEAQ (reference sequence). The CDR3 is 14 amino acids. The chain's CDR3 is CASSLSRGPYEQYF.

The chain is built from TRBV12-3 or TRBV12-4 and TRBJ2-7; TCRdb's assignment of TRBD2 cannot be checked, as there is no DNA. CDR3 length: 14 amino acids. The CDR3 loop is CASSFPGTSYEQYF.